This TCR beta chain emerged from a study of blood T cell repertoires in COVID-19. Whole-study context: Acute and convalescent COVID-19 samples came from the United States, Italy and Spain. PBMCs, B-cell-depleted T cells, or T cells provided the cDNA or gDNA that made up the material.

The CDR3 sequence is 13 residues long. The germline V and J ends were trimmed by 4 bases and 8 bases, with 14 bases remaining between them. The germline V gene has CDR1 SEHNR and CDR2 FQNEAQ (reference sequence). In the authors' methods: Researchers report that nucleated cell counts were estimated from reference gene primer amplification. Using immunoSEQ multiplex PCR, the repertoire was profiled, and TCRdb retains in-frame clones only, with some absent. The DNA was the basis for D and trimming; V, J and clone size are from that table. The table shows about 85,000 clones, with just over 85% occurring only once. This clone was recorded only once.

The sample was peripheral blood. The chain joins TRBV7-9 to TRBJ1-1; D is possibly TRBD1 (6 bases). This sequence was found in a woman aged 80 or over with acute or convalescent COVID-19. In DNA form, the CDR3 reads TGTGCCAGCAGCTATAACAGGGCACCGGAAGCTTTCTTT. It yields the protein CASSYNRAPEAFF.